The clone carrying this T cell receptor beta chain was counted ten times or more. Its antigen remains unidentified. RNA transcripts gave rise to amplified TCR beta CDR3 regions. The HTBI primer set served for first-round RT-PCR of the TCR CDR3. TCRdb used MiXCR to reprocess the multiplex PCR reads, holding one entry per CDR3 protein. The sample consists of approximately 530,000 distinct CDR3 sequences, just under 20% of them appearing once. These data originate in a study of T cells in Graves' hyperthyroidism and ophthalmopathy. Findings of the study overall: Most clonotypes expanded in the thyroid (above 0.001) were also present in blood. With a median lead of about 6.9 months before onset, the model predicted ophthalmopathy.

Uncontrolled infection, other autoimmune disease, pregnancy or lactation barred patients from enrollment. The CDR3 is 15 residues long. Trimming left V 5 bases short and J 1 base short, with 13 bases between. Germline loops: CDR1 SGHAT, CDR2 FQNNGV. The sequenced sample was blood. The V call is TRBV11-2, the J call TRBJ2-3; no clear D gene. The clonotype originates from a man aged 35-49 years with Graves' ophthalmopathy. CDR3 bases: TGTGCCAGCAGCCCCTGGGTCCTTGGCACAGATACGCAGTATTTT. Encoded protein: CASSPWVLGTDTQYF.